This record looks at one TCR beta chain sequence and its context. TCRdb used MiXCR to reprocess the RACE reads, holding one entry per CDR3 protein. This sample yields around 99,000 distinct CDR3 sequences, of which about an eighth are seen a single time; 2.1% belongs to the top ten. The time point was: patch test 1, 2 weeks after DPC sensitization. The treatment is: therapeutic diphenylcyclopropenone sensitization with weekly scalp DPC. This specimen comes from a study of human T cells and chemical hapten exposure. About the study: Diagnoses of alopecia areata, totalis or universalis occurred in mostly female patients.

The specimen comprised whole blood, sampled in connection with sensitization to the hapten diphenylcyclopropenone (DPC). The receptor's source is a woman in her thirties or forties with alopecia areata. Some clones in this sample may be carry-over from other donors' samples.

The CDR3 bases are TGCAGCGGAAAAGGGCCGGTTGACTACGAGCAGTACTTC. Protein: CSGKGPVDYEQYF. The genes are TRBV20-1 and TRBJ2-7, with D unclear. CDR1 DFQATT and CDR2 SNEGSKA come from the germline V gene (reference sequence). The CDR3 is 13 amino acids.